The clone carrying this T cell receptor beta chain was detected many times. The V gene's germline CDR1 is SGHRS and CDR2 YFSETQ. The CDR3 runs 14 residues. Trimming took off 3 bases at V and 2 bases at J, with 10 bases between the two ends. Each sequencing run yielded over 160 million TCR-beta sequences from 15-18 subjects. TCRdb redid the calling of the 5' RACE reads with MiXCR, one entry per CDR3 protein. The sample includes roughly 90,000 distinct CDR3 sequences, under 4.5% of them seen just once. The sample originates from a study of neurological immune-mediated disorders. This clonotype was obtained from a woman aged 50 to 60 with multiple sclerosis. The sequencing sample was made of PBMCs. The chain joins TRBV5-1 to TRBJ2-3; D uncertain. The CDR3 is CASSSFSYTDTQYF. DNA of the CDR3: TGCGCCAGCAGCTCCTTCAGTTACACAGATACGCAGTATTTT.